Listed below are T cell receptor beta chains from one sample, sequenced in a study of blood T cells in healthy people across ages. MiXCR was run by TCRdb on the 5' RACE reads, yielding one entry per CDR3 protein. Here the sample spans about 510,000 distinct CDR3 sequences, about 28% being singletons. The data were also submitted as part of a second study, on T cells of mothers and their children.

The sequencing sample was made of blood. Receptor source: a boy younger than 10 in good health. CDR3s include the opening cysteine and the closing phenylalanine or tryptophan. The order of the fields is clone size, D gene, V gene, J gene, CDR3 DNA, CDR3 protein. A D gene is named only where the DNA matches it firmly. Some rows mark clone size as missing; the rest say once, few, many or name a class of expanded clone.

clone_size: once
d_call: TRBD1
v_call: TRBV6-6
j_call: TRBJ1-4
cdr3_nt: TGTGCCATCTTAGGGAACAGGGGAACTAATGAAAAACTGTTTTTT
cdr3_aa: CAILGNRGTNEKLFF

clone_size: NA
d_call: TRBD2
v_call: TRBV5-1
j_call: TRBJ2-5
cdr3_nt: TGCGCCAGCAGCAGAGGGCTAGCGGGAGAAGAGACCCAGTACTTC
cdr3_aa: CASSRGLAGEETQYF

clone_size: NA
d_call: NA
v_call: TRBV7-2
j_call: TRBJ1-1
cdr3_nt: TGTGCCAGCAGCTTATTCCACGGGGCACAGGGTGAAGCTTTCTTT
cdr3_aa: CASSLFHGAQGEAFF

clone_size: few
d_call: TRBD2
v_call: TRBV28
j_call: TRBJ2-5
cdr3_nt: TGTGCCAGCAGTTTACTCCTAGCGGGAGTCCGGGAGACCCAGTACTTC
cdr3_aa: CASSLLLAGVRETQYF

clone_size: NA
d_call: TRBD1
v_call: TRBV5-1
j_call: TRBJ1-4
cdr3_nt: TGCGCCAGCAGGTCGACAGGGGCAAGGGAAAAACTGTTTTTT
cdr3_aa: CASRSTGAREKLFF

clone_size: NA
d_call: TRBD2
v_call: TRBV20-1
j_call: TRBJ2-2
cdr3_nt: TGCAGTGCTAGAGATACCCTAGGGAAGCGGGGGGTTACCGGGGAGCTGTTTTTT
cdr3_aa: CSARDTLGKRGVTGELFF

clone_size: few
d_call: NA
v_call: TRBV7-2
j_call: TRBJ2-2
cdr3_nt: TGTGCCAGCAGGTCCACAAGAAACACCGGGGAGCTGTTTTTT
cdr3_aa: CASRSTRNTGELFF

clone_size: few
d_call: NA
v_call: TRBV25-1
j_call: TRBJ1-6
cdr3_nt: TGTGCCAGCAGTGGCGACGGTATCTCGGGGTCCTATAATTCACCCCTCCACTTT
cdr3_aa: CASSGDGISGSYNSPLHF

clone_size: once
d_call: TRBD1
v_call: TRBV5-1
j_call: TRBJ1-2
cdr3_nt: TGCGCCAGCAGCTTGGAGCTCAGGGGGGGCTCTAACTATGGCTACACCTTC
cdr3_aa: CASSLELRGGSNYGYTF

clone_size: NA
d_call: TRBD1
v_call: TRBV19
j_call: TRBJ2-7
cdr3_nt: TGTGCCAGTAGTCCGACAGGGGGCGGGGAGCAGTACTTC
cdr3_aa: CASSPTGGGEQYF

clone_size: NA
d_call: NA
v_call: TRBV4-1
j_call: TRBJ2-4
cdr3_nt: TGCGCCAGCAGCCAAGGCCAGGCTCTAGCCAAAAACATTCAGTACTTC
cdr3_aa: CASSQGQALAKNIQYF

clone_size: few
d_call: NA
v_call: TRBV6-1
j_call: TRBJ2-1
cdr3_nt: TGTGCCAGCAGTGAGGCGGGGGCGAGGGAGCAGTTCTTC
cdr3_aa: CASSEAGAREQFF

clone_size: NA
d_call: TRBD2
v_call: TRBV18
j_call: TRBJ2-5
cdr3_nt: TGTGCCAGCTCACAATCGGGACTAGCGGAAGAGACCCAGTACTTC
cdr3_aa: CASSQSGLAEETQYF

clone_size: NA
d_call: NA
v_call: TRBV6-6
j_call: TRBJ2-7
cdr3_nt: TGTGCCAGCACGGGGGCGCGGTACGAGCAGTACTTC
cdr3_aa: CASTGARYEQYF

clone_size: many
d_call: TRBD2
v_call: TRBV10-3
j_call: TRBJ2-1
cdr3_nt: TGTGCCATCAGTGAACTAGCGGGGGGCCCCTCCTACAATGAGCAGTTCTTC
cdr3_aa: CAISELAGGPSYNEQFF

clone_size: few
d_call: NA
v_call: TRBV20-1
j_call: TRBJ2-5
cdr3_nt: TGCAGTGCTAGAGAACGGTACTCCCTGGGTGAGACCCAGTACTTC
cdr3_aa: CSARERYSLGETQYF

clone_size: few
d_call: TRBD1
v_call: TRBV7-6
j_call: TRBJ2-1
cdr3_nt: TGTGCCAGCAGCTTAGAGTTTTCGAAGGGGGCCGGAGGTTTTGGTGAGCAGTTCTTC
cdr3_aa: CASSLEFSKGAGGFGEQFF

clone_size: few
d_call: NA
v_call: TRBV19
j_call: TRBJ2-1
cdr3_nt: TGTGCCAGTAGCCTAACGGAGAGCTCCTACAATGAGCAGTTCTTC
cdr3_aa: CASSLTESSYNEQFF

clone_size: NA
d_call: NA
v_call: TRBV6-6
j_call: TRBJ2-5
cdr3_nt: TGTGCCTCTAGTCGCTCCCTGGTGGGAGAGCAGTACTTC
cdr3_aa: CASSRSLVGEQYF

clone_size: NA
d_call: TRBD1
v_call: TRBV19
j_call: TRBJ2-1
cdr3_nt: TGTGCCTCAGGGGAGGACAGGGTAGATGAGCAGTTCTTC
cdr3_aa: CASGEDRVDEQFF

clone_size: NA
d_call: NA
v_call: TRBV29-1
j_call: TRBJ2-1
cdr3_nt: TGCAGCGCCGTAGCGGAGGGCTCCTACAATGAGCAGTTCTTC
cdr3_aa: CSAVAEGSYNEQFF

clone_size: few
d_call: NA
v_call: TRBV30
j_call: TRBJ1-2
cdr3_nt: TGTGCCTGGAGTGTCCAGTACGGGAACTATGGCTACACCTTC
cdr3_aa: CAWSVQYGNYGYTF

clone_size: NA
d_call: TRBD1
v_call: TRBV6-5
j_call: TRBJ1-2
cdr3_nt: TGTGCCAGCAGTTACGCAAGGGGACAGGGGGGTCCTTCGATAAGTGGCTACACCTTC
cdr3_aa: CASSYARGQGGPSISGYTF

clone_size: few
d_call: NA
v_call: TRBV5-6
j_call: TRBJ1-1
cdr3_nt: TGTGCCAGCAGCTTGGGTCAGGCAGGCGCTTTCTTT
cdr3_aa: CASSLGQAGAFF

clone_size: once
d_call: NA
v_call: TRBV27
j_call: TRBJ2-1
cdr3_nt: TGTGCCAGCAGTGCTCGACTCCTCCAAACGAACAATGAGCAGTTCTTC
cdr3_aa: CASSARLLQTNNEQFF

clone_size: NA
d_call: NA
v_call: TRBV15
j_call: TRBJ2-3
cdr3_nt: TGTGCCACCAGCAGAGATCGGGCCACAGATACGCAGTATTTT
cdr3_aa: CATSRDRATDTQYF

clone_size: few
d_call: NA
v_call: TRBV6-2/TRBV6-3
j_call: TRBJ2-7
cdr3_nt: TGTGCCAGCAGGAATACAGGGCCCTCCTACGAGCAGTACTTC
cdr3_aa: CASRNTGPSYEQYF

clone_size: few
d_call: TRBD2
v_call: TRBV9
j_call: TRBJ2-1
cdr3_nt: TGTGCCAGCAGCGTCTCAAGTGGGAGGCTAGCGGAAATCAATGAGCAGTTCTTC
cdr3_aa: CASSVSSGRLAEINEQFF

clone_size: NA
d_call: TRBD1
v_call: TRBV5-1
j_call: TRBJ2-7
cdr3_nt: TGCGCCAGCAGCTTGGCAGACAGGGATGATGGCGAGCAGTACTTC
cdr3_aa: CASSLADRDDGEQYF

clone_size: NA
d_call: TRBD1
v_call: TRBV6-2/TRBV6-3
j_call: TRBJ1-2
cdr3_nt: TGTGCCAGCAGCCTACATTGGACAGGTTCAGCTAACTATGGCTACACCTTC
cdr3_aa: CASSLHWTGSANYGYTF

clone_size: many
d_call: NA
v_call: TRBV12-5
j_call: TRBJ2-3
cdr3_nt: TGTGCTAGTGGTTTTGAGGATACGCAGTATTTT
cdr3_aa: CASGFEDTQYF

clone_size: few
d_call: TRBD1
v_call: TRBV4-3
j_call: TRBJ1-1
cdr3_nt: TGCGCCAGCAGCCAGGGACAGGGGAGAATCACTGAAGCTTTCTTT
cdr3_aa: CASSQGQGRITEAFF

clone_size: NA
d_call: NA
v_call: TRBV5-5
j_call: TRBJ2-1
cdr3_nt: TGTGCCAGCAGCGTCGTCGGTGCGGGAAGGTCCTACAATGAGCAGTTCTTC
cdr3_aa: CASSVVGAGRSYNEQFF

clone_size: few
d_call: NA
v_call: TRBV20-1
j_call: TRBJ1-5
cdr3_nt: TGCAGTGCTAGAGGGGAGGGGGGTTACGGCAATCAGCCCCAGCATTTT
cdr3_aa: CSARGEGGYGNQPQHF

clone_size: NA
d_call: NA
v_call: TRBV28
j_call: TRBJ2-5
cdr3_nt: TGTGCCAGCAGTTTGATGGGCGGGACCGGAGGATTTCAAGAGACCCAGTACTTC
cdr3_aa: CASSLMGGTGGFQETQYF

clone_size: NA
d_call: NA
v_call: TRBV10-3
j_call: TRBJ1-3
cdr3_nt: TGTGCCATCAGGGGATCGGACGAATCTGGCAACACCATATATTTT
cdr3_aa: CAIRGSDESGNTIYF

clone_size: NA
d_call: TRBD1
v_call: TRBV30
j_call: TRBJ2-6
cdr3_nt: TGTGCCTGGAGTGGGGACAGCATCTCTGGGGCCAACGTCCTGACTTTC
cdr3_aa: CAWSGDSISGANVLTF

clone_size: many
d_call: NA
v_call: TRBV5-5
j_call: TRBJ2-1
cdr3_nt: TGTGCCAGCAGCTTGCGACTAGGGGTTAATGAGCAGTTCTTC
cdr3_aa: CASSLRLGVNEQFF

clone_size: NA
d_call: TRBD1
v_call: TRBV12-3/TRBV12-4
j_call: TRBJ1-2
cdr3_nt: TGTGCCAGCAACCGACAGGGGGCAAGCTATGGCTACACCTTC
cdr3_aa: CASNRQGASYGYTF

clone_size: NA
d_call: TRBD1
v_call: TRBV29-1
j_call: TRBJ2-5
cdr3_nt: TGCAGCGGGGGGACAGGGCGAGAGACCCAGTACTTC
cdr3_aa: CSGGTGRETQYF

clone_size: few
d_call: NA
v_call: TRBV7-6
j_call: TRBJ1-4
cdr3_nt: TGTGCCAGCAGCTCGACATATGGATGGGAAAAACTGTTTTTT
cdr3_aa: CASSSTYGWEKLFF

clone_size: NA
d_call: TRBD1
v_call: TRBV7-9
j_call: TRBJ1-5
cdr3_nt: TGTGCCAGCAGCTTATCGACAGGGATTCATCAGCCCCAGCATTTT
cdr3_aa: CASSLSTGIHQPQHF

clone_size: few
d_call: TRBD1
v_call: TRBV5-1
j_call: TRBJ2-1
cdr3_nt: TGCGCCAGCAGCGGACCGGGACAGGGGGCGAGGGAGGGCACCTACAATGAGCAGTTCTTC
cdr3_aa: CASSGPGQGAREGTYNEQFF

clone_size: NA
d_call: NA
v_call: TRBV10-3
j_call: TRBJ2-7
cdr3_nt: TGTGCCATCAGCACGGTCCACGAGCAGTACTTC
cdr3_aa: CAISTVHEQYF

clone_size: NA
d_call: TRBD2
v_call: TRBV9
j_call: TRBJ2-1
cdr3_nt: TGTGCCAGCAGCGCCCCGGGAGGGGGTCTCAATGAGCAGTTCTTC
cdr3_aa: CASSAPGGGLNEQFF

clone_size: NA
d_call: NA
v_call: TRBV27
j_call: TRBJ2-1
cdr3_nt: TGTGCCAGCAGTTTATCATCCCTTAATGAGCAGTTCTTC
cdr3_aa: CASSLSSLNEQFF

clone_size: few
d_call: NA
v_call: TRBV6-2/TRBV6-3
j_call: TRBJ2-5
cdr3_nt: TGTGCCAGCAGCACCGCCCTGCGAGAGACCCAGTACTTC
cdr3_aa: CASSTALRETQYF

clone_size: few
d_call: NA
v_call: TRBV7-2
j_call: TRBJ1-1
cdr3_nt: TGTGCCAGCAGACCCGGACAGAGCACTGAAGCTTTCTTT
cdr3_aa: CASRPGQSTEAFF

clone_size: NA
d_call: TRBD1
v_call: TRBV7-9
j_call: TRBJ2-5
cdr3_nt: TGTGCCAGCAGCTTAAGGCGTGGGACAGAAGAGACCCAGTACTTC
cdr3_aa: CASSLRRGTEETQYF

clone_size: NA
d_call: NA
v_call: TRBV6-1
j_call: TRBJ2-7
cdr3_nt: TGTGCCAGCAGTGAACGGGTTGGCGGTTTCTACGAGCAGTACTTC
cdr3_aa: CASSERVGGFYEQYF

clone_size: NA
d_call: NA
v_call: TRBV12-3/TRBV12-4
j_call: TRBJ2-2
cdr3_nt: TGTGCCAGCAGTTCCCCCGGGACCGCAATGAGGACCGGGGAGCTGTTTTTT
cdr3_aa: CASSSPGTAMRTGELFF

clone_size: once
d_call: NA
v_call: TRBV20-1
j_call: TRBJ2-2
cdr3_nt: TGCAGTGCCCCCGGAACTAGCTTTCCCAGGGAGCTGTTTTTT
cdr3_aa: CSAPGTSFPRELFF

clone_size: few
d_call: NA
v_call: TRBV6-1
j_call: TRBJ2-1
cdr3_nt: TGTGCCAGCAGTGCAAGGGGCGCCAATGAGCAGTTCTTC
cdr3_aa: CASSARGANEQFF

clone_size: NA
d_call: TRBD1
v_call: TRBV24-1
j_call: TRBJ2-5
cdr3_nt: TGTGCCGCCAGTGTCCCTGGCCGGGACAGGCAGTACTTC
cdr3_aa: CAASVPGRDRQYF

clone_size: few
d_call: NA
v_call: TRBV5-1
j_call: TRBJ2-3
cdr3_nt: TGCGCCAGCAGCTTGCAGAGAGATACGCAGTATTTT
cdr3_aa: CASSLQRDTQYF

clone_size: NA
d_call: NA
v_call: TRBV4-1
j_call: TRBJ1-2
cdr3_nt: TGCGCCAGCAGCCAAACAACCGGGACAATCTTTTTCTATGGCTACACCTTC
cdr3_aa: CASSQTTGTIFFYGYTF

clone_size: few
d_call: TRBD1
v_call: TRBV5-4
j_call: TRBJ2-5
cdr3_nt: TGTGCCAGCAGCGATCGGACAGGGGAAGAGACCCAGTACTTC
cdr3_aa: CASSDRTGEETQYF